A single sample is the source of the 8 T cell receptor beta chains below, sequenced in a study of regulatory T cells in long-lasting Graves disease. Described time point: newly diagnosed GD, antithyroid drugs for less than 3 months. Generation of the TCR library employed RNA extracted from PBMCs. The authors built TCR beta libraries using iRepertoire HTBI primers and Arm-PCR of CDR3 regions. TCRdb reanalysed the multiplex PCR reads using MiXCR and keeps one entry per CDR3 protein. This sample has roughly 610,000 distinct CDR3 sequences, with approximately 15% found just once. This same sample was also part of a study on T cells in Graves' hyperthyroidism and ophthalmopathy.

Sequenced material: peripheral blood mononuclear cells (PBMCs), taken at new diagnosis, from a patient treated with antithyroid drugs. All receptors derive from a woman between 25 and 40 years old with Graves disease.

Concerning this clonotype itself: This CDR3 is missing its conserved last phenylalanine or tryptophan, likely due to a read error. The chain carries TRBV14 and TRBJ2-5; TRBD2 agrees at 9 bases. This CDR3 region has 16 residues. V shed 4 bases and J 4 bases; nucleotides not matched to a gene: 10. CDR1 SGHDN and CDR2 FVKESK come from the germline V gene. The CDR3 sequence is CASSRGGGAPGETQYL. CDR3 in DNA: TGTGCCAGCAGCCGCGGGGGGGGCGCCCCCGGAGAGACCCAGTACCTC.

This clonotype was picked up many times. The chain carries TRBV6-1 and TRBJ1-2; maybe TRBD1 (5 bases). The germline V gene has CDR1 MNHNS and CDR2 SASEGT. V was clipped by 6 bases and J by 0 bases, with 17 bases between them. The CDR3 is 16 residues long. CDR3 nucleotides: TGTGCCAGCAGAGGCCAACAGGCGAGAGCTAACTATGGCTACACCTTC. It is translated as CASRGQQARANYGYTF.

J is TRBJ1-5 and V is TRBV2; weak D call: TRBD1 (6 bases). CDR3 length equals 15 residues. Germline CDR1 reads SNHLY; CDR2 reads FYNNEI. Trimming shortened V by 5 bases and J by 3 bases, and 14 bases separated the two germline ends. The CDR3 nucleotides read TGTGCCAGCAGTTCTCGGACAGCCACCAATCAGCCCCAGCATTTT. Protein sequence: CASSSRTATNQPQHF.

This clonotype was counted at least ten times. The rearrangement joins TRBV20-1 to TRBJ1-1, with D tentatively TRBD1 (5 bases). CDR3 length: 11 amino acids. The V end lost 2 bases, the J end lost 7 bases, and 8 bases lay between the germline ends. Germline V gene data show CDR1 as DFQATT and CDR2 as SNEGSKA (reference sequence). The CDR3 reads CSARWGSEAFF. The DNA of the CDR3 is TGCAGTGCTAGATGGGGGAGTGAAGCTTTCTTT.

This clonotype was detected many times. The chain links TRBV24-1 to TRBJ1-1; tentative D call: TRBD1 (5 bases). Trimming stripped 2 bases from V and 0 bases from J, with 15 bases between. Germline V gives CDR1 KGHDR, CDR2 SFDVKD. The CDR3 extends over 17 amino acids. The CDR3 DNA sequence: TGTGCCACCAGTGATTCCCAGGGATTGGGAGTGAACACTGAAGCTTTCTTT. Translation: CATSDSQGLGVNTEAFF.

The V and J genes are TRBV27 and TRBJ1-2, with D unresolved. In germline, CDR1 is MNHEY, CDR2 SMNVEV (reference sequence). The CDR3 length is 15 residues. Trimming took off 2 bases at V and 6 bases at J, with 16 bases between the two ends. CDR3 amino acids: CASSLSIGFWDGYTF. CDR3 DNA sequence: TGTGCCAGCAGTTTAAGTATAGGGTTTTGGGATGGCTACACCTTC.

This clonotype showed up just a few times. The rearrangement uses TRBV20-1 and TRBJ2-7; D uncertain. The CDR3 covers 17 residues. Germline assignment: CDR1 DFQATT and CDR2 SNEGSKA (reference sequence). The ends were cut back, 1 base at V and 4 bases at J, with 23 bases in the middle. The CDR3 region has the DNA TGCAGTGCTAGAGGGCCGGCTGGACGACCGGGCCCTTACGAGCAGTACTTC. Translated: CSARGPAGRPGPYEQYF.

This clonotype was found a few times. The CDR3: CSASKTGRGARGTEAFF. The CDR3 nucleotides are TGCAGTGCTAGCAAGACAGGGAGAGGAGCAAGAGGCACTGAAGCTTTCTTT. The V call is TRBV20-1, the J call TRBJ1-1; 7 bases match TRBD1. V lost 3 bases and J lost 4; bases outside the gene matches: 17. Germline CDR1 reads DFQATT; CDR2 reads SNEGSKA (reference sequence). The CDR3 has 17 amino acids.